The 7 T cell receptor beta chains listed next were all sequenced from one sample in a study of blood T cell repertoires in COVID-19. Repertoires were generated with immunoSEQ multiplex PCR, while TCRdb's copy carries only in-frame clones and drops some. The sample records 200,000 to 250,000 clones, 90% being singletons. The sequenced sample was PBMCs or T cells enriched from blood (not recorded which). The receptor set was obtained from a man aged 30 to 45 who had been exposed to COVID-19.

DNA for the CDR3: TGTGCCAGCAGCGTAGAGGGACAGCTCAACACAGATACGCAGTATTTT. This codes for CASSVEGQLNTDTQYF. The V and J genes are TRBV5-4 and TRBJ2-3; 7 bases map to TRBD1. Germline lookup yields CDR1 SGHNT and CDR2 YYREEE (reference sequence). The V gene end was trimmed by 4 bases and the J gene end by 2 bases; junction bases not matched to a gene: 10. This CDR3 region has 16 residues.

This clone has more than one count but fewer than ten. This sequence joins TRBV2 and TRBJ2-1, with unresolved D. Germline V lookup: CDR1 SNHLY, CDR2 FYNNEI. The CDR3 spans 12 residues. Trimming took off 11 bases at V and 4 bases at J, with 12 bases between the two ends. The CDR3 spells CACNIGYNEQFF. CDR3 DNA sequence: TGTGCCTGTAACATCGGGTACAATGAGCAGTTCTTC.

This clone was counted a few times. This chain connects TRBV11-1 to TRBJ1-4; a possible D gene is TRBD1 (5 bases). Trimming cost V 5 bases and J 7 bases, with 8 bases left between them. Per the germline V gene, CDR1 is SGHAT and CDR2 is FQDESV (reference sequence). CDR3 length equals 12 residues. The CDR3 bases are TGTGCCAGCAGCCTTGGGGCTGAAAAACTGTTTTTT. Translating it yields CASSLGAEKLFF. The whole variable domain, filled in from reference TRBV11-1 and TRBJ1-4, reads EAEVAQSPRYKITEKSQAVAFWCDPISGHATLYWYRQILGQGPELLVQFQDESVVDDSQLPKDRFSAERLKGVDSTLKIQPAELGDSAMYLCASSLGAEKLFFGSGTQLSVL.

V gene TRBV5-1 combines with J gene TRBJ2-7; 10 bases align to TRBD1. The V gene's germline CDR1 is SGHRS and CDR2 YFSETQ. The trim removed 4 bases at V and 1 base at J, leaving 8 bases unmatched. This CDR3 is 16 amino acids long. CDR3 nucleotide sequence: TGCGCCAGCAGCACCCCGACAGGGGGCGATTCCTACGAGCAGTACTTC. Translated: CASSTPTGGDSYEQYF.

The V call is TRBV5-6, the J call TRBJ1-1; tentatively, D is TRBD1 (6 bases). From germline, CDR1 is SGHDT and CDR2 YYEEEE. The CDR3 loop spans 16 amino acids. Trimming shortened V by 2 bases and J by 3 bases, and 17 bases separated the two germline ends. The CDR3 nucleotides read TGTGCCAGCAGCTTCTACGGGGGGCTAAGGGACACTGAAGCTTTCTTT. This encodes CASSFYGGLRDTEAFF.

The genes are TRBV10-1 and TRBJ1-4, with 7 bases matching TRBD1. The J segment lost 4 bases and the V segment lost 5 bases, leaving 4 bases of the junction unmatched. Germline values: CDR1 WNHNN, CDR2 SYGVQD (reference sequence). This CDR3 has 14 residues. CDR3: CASSSSGGNEKLFF. The CDR3 nucleotides read TGCGCCAGCAGTTCTTCAGGGGGTAATGAAAAACTGTTTTTT.

The chain joins TRBV7-2 to TRBJ2-7; a weak D match, TRBD2 (5 bases). V shed 3 bases and J shed 4 bases, with 13 bases lying between them. CDR1 and CDR2 (germline): SGHTA, FQGNSA. The CDR3 extends over 14 amino acids. The DNA of the CDR3 is TGTGCCAGCAGCTTGTCCGGACTTGGTTACGAGCAGTACTTC. This sequence encodes CASSLSGLGYEQYF.